The entry below describes one T cell receptor beta chain. The repertoire was sequenced with immunoSEQ multiplex PCR; TCRdb's copy has only in-frame clones and lacks some. This sample yields some 73,000 clones, of which roughly 85% are seen a single time; more than 9.5% belongs to the top ten. The sample comes from a study of blood T cell repertoires in COVID-19. The germline V gene encodes CDR1 DFQATT and CDR2 SNEGSKA (reference sequence). The ends were cut back, 5 bases at V and 12 bases at J, with 11 bases in the middle. CDR3 length: 10 amino acids. Sequencing was performed on peripheral blood. The chain has TRBV20-1 and TRBJ2-1, with a possible D match to TRBD1 (6 bases). The sequence came from a man in his fifties or sixties with COVID-19, enrolled during active disease. The DNA of the CDR3 is TGCAGTGCTTGGGACACCCTGCAGTTCTTC. Translated: CSAWDTLQFF.